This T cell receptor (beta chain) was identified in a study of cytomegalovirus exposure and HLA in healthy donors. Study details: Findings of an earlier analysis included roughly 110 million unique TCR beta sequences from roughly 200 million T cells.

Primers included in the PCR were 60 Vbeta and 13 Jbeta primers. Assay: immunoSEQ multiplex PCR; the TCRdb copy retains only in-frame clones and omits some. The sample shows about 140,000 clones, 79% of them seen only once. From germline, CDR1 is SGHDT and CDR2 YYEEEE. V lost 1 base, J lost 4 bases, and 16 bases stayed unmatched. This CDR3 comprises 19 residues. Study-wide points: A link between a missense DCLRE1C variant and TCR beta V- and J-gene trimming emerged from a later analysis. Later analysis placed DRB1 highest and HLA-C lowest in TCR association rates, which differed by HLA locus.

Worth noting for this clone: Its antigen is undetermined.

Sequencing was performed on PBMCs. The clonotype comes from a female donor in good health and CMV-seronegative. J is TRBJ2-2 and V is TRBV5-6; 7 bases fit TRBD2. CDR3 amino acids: CASSLLSLAEWGGTGELFF. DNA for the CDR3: TGTGCCAGCAGCTTGCTATCGCTAGCGGAATGGGGGGGCACCGGGGAGCTGTTTTTT.